The 11 T cell receptor beta chains below all came from one sample that was sequenced in a study of neurological immune-mediated disorders. TCRdb passed the 5' RACE reads through MiXCR, listing each CDR3 protein once. This sample yields roughly 74,000 distinct CDR3 sequences, of which 5.2% are seen a single time; 7.4% belongs to the top ten. Sequenced input: PBMCs. These receptors came from a man younger than 30 with multiple sclerosis.

About this clonotype itself: One end of the junction does not line up with germline, which may come from a read error. V gene TRBV20-1 combines with J gene TRBJ1-3; D is uncertain. Germline assignment: CDR1 DFQATT and CDR2 SNEGSKA (reference sequence). The CDR3 extends over 14 amino acids. The CDR3 DNA is TGCAGTGCTCGGATGGGAGCCTCTGGAAAAACCATATATTTT. Amino acids: CSARMGASGKTIYF.

This clonotype appeared many times. V is TRBV20-1 and J is TRBJ2-5, with a tentative D call TRBD2 (6 bases). The germline CDR1 and CDR2 sequences are DFQATT and SNEGSKA (reference sequence). The CDR3 consists of 11 residues. V dropped 3 bases and J dropped 4 bases, with 6 bases sitting between them. The CDR3, as DNA: TGCAGTGCTAGCGGGAGAGAGACCCAGTACTTC. Protein sequence: CSASGRETQYF.

This clonotype was counted ten times or more. The chain carries TRBV12-3 or TRBV12-4 and TRBJ1-1; D not certain. CDR3 length: 14 residues. V lost 3 bases and J 3 bases, leaving 11 bases between the germline ends. CDR3 nucleotide sequence: TGTGCCAGCAGTTTCCCGGACTCATACACTGAAGCTTTCTTT. It encodes CASSFPDSYTEAFF.

The table lists this clonotype with a few counts. This chain connects TRBV20-1 to TRBJ1-5, with 8 bases identical to TRBD1. The CDR3 spans 13 residues. V was clipped by 6 bases and J by 4 bases; unmatched bases: 5. Per the germline V gene, CDR1 is DFQATT and CDR2 is SNEGSKA (reference sequence). The CDR3 DNA reads as TGCAGTGCAGGGGGACAGGAAAATCAGCCCCAGCATTTT. It yields the protein CSAGGQENQPQHF.

This clonotype has at least ten counts. The J gene is TRBJ1-6, the V gene TRBV5-6; D may be TRBD1 (6 bases). The CDR3 loop spans 14 amino acids. V dropped 3 bases and J dropped 7 bases, with 11 bases sitting between them. Germline V gives CDR1 SGHDT, CDR2 YYEEEE. DNA for the CDR3: TGTGCCAGCAGCTCAATAACAGGGAATTCACCCCTCCACTTT. Its protein product is CASSSITGNSPLHF.

The rearrangement uses TRBV14 and TRBJ2-2, with TRBD2 identical over 9 bases. V lost 2 bases and J lost 1; bases outside the gene matches: 2. This CDR3 spans 16 amino acids. In germline, CDR1 is SGHDN, CDR2 FVKESK. In nucleotides, the CDR3 is TGTGCCAGCAGCCAAAGACTAGCGGTGAACACCGGGGAGCTGTTTTTT. This translates into CASSQRLAVNTGELFF.

The chain recombines TRBV2 with TRBJ2-2; D is possibly TRBD1 (7 bases). This CDR3 contains 17 residues. Germline V gene lookup returns CDR1 SNHLY and CDR2 FYNNEI. V lost 6 bases and J lost 8, with 25 bases in between. CDR3 in DNA: TGTGCCAGCAGACTGATCGGGGGACAGAAGACCATAGGGGAGCTGTTTTTT. Translation gives CASRLIGGQKTIGELFF. Full variable domain (outside the CDR3, taken from reference TRBV2 and TRBJ2-2): EPEVTQTPSHQVTQMGQEVILRCVPISNHLYFYWYRQILGQKVEFLVSFYNNEISEKSEIFDDQFSVERPDGSNFTLKIRSTKLEDSAMYFCASRLIGGQKTIGELFFGEGSRLTVL.

This chain connects TRBV19 to TRBJ2-6; D remains unclear. This CDR3 comprises 15 residues. Germline CDR1 LNHDA, CDR2 SQIVND (reference sequence). V lost 4 bases and J lost 0, with 7 bases in between. In DNA form, the CDR3 reads TGTGCCAGTAGTACAGAGTCCTCTGGGGCCAACGTCCTGACTTTC. As protein: CASSTESSGANVLTF. The full variable domain, rest sourced from reference TRBV19 and TRBJ2-6, is DGGITQSPKYLFRKEGQNVTLSCEQNLNHDAMYWYRQDPGQGLRLIYYSQIVNDFQKGDIAEGYSVSREKKESFPLTVTSAQKNPTAFYLCASSTESSGANVLTFGAGSRLTVL.

This clonotype was counted between two and nine times. The rearrangement links TRBV12-3 or TRBV12-4 to TRBJ2-1; 8 nucleotides match TRBD1. Losses at the gene ends were 3 bases for V and 0 bases for J; bases not matched to a gene: 7. The CDR3 is made up of 17 amino acids. CDR3 sequence (DNA): TGTGCCAGCAGTTTCAGACAGGGGCAGAGCTCCTACAATGAGCAGTTCTTC. Translation gives CASSFRQGQSSYNEQFF.

The table lists this clonotype with many counts. The rearrangement joins TRBV30 to TRBJ1-4, with D possibly matching TRBD1 (6 bases). The germline CDR1 and CDR2 sequences are GTSNPN and SVGIG (reference sequence). Trimming shortened V by 2 bases and J by 8 bases, and 15 bases separated the two germline ends. This CDR3 contains 14 residues. CDR3 amino acids: CAWSQDRTREKLFF. The CDR3 DNA reads as TGTGCCTGGAGTCAAGACAGGACCCGCGAAAAACTGTTTTTT.

This clonotype was seen ten or more times. V gene TRBV7-2 combines with J gene TRBJ2-1, with 8 positions matching TRBD2. J was trimmed by 3 bases and V by 5 bases; bases with no gene match: 12. The CDR3 loop spans 17 amino acids. CDR1 and CDR2 (germline): SGHTA, FQGNSA. In nucleotides, the CDR3 is TGTGCCAGCAGCCCAGGGCGGGAGCGGGGGTACTACAATGAGCAGTTCTTC. This codes for CASSPGRERGYYNEQFF.